Sequencing of this T cell receptor (beta chain) was carried out in a study of blood T cell repertoires in COVID-19 (dated by TCRdb to about 2020). For the wider study: Samples from collaborators originated in the United States, Italy and Spain and spanned both the acute and convalescent phases of COVID-19. The material from the prospective study consisted of cDNA or gDNA derived from T cells, B-cell-depleted T cells, or PBMCs. Subjects who had been exposed to COVID-19, were actively infected with it, or had recovered from it provided the deeply sampled blood TCRbeta repertoires that made up the dataset. The repertoires were released in a freely available public database meant as a resource for research on the immune response to SARS-CoV-2. The samples were drawn from the first 160 participants of the ongoing ImmuneRACE study and from over 950 subjects provided by 6 global collaborators. A de-identified subject ID, COVID-19 status, age in years and sex were almost always included in the sample metadata. Where available, HLA class I and class II types were obtained from metadata supplied by the sample provider rather than from assay-based typing. On the study overall, not on this receptor specifically: The amount of clinical and demographic metadata varied by source and participant and was provided uncurated.

One collaborating source in Seattle enrolled patients while the patients were actively infected and followed the patients over time throughout the course of disease. Each collaborating institution followed its own protocols to collect whole blood in K2EDTA tubes. Collaborator samples were shipped for TCRbeta analysis as frozen whole blood, isolated PBMCs, or DNA extracted from either sample type. This clone was seen a single time. Its antigen remains unidentified. No base quality information exists; no much larger clone differs at one position. The CDR3 goes from the cysteine to the phenylalanine over 16 residues. Only CDR3 DNA remains: 48 bases, in frame from the first base. The germline V gene sets CDR1 to SGHTA and CDR2 to FQGNSA. The trim is 3 bases for V and 7 bases for J, with a gap of 22 bases between the germline ends. TCRbeta CDR3 regions were amplified from genomic DNA by means of the immunoSEQ Assay, a bias-controlled multiplex PCR. In the paper's pipeline: Nucleated cell counts per sample were estimated from amplification of reference gene primers within the assay. To quantify the absolute abundance of each unique TCRbeta CDR3 rearrangement, sequence reads were collapsed and filtered. Productive Simpson clonality was computed per sample as the square root of Simpson's diversity index over productive rearrangements. TCRdb took this table from immuneACCESS and kept in-frame rearrangements with V and J called. Such tables lack part of the clones; where checked against another copy, unresolved V genes explain under half of the gap, and the rest is unexplained. V, J and clone size were drawn from that table, and D and trimming were deduced from the DNA. Present in this sample are roughly 100,000 clones, roughly 89% of which were seen just once. The top ten clonotypes cover roughly 4.2% of the sample.

The sequenced material came from peripheral blood. This TCR was recovered from a human donor with COVID-19, enrolled during active disease. The donor label of this sample is uncertain. The chain employs TRBV7-2 and TRBJ2-7; TRBD2 is possibly the D segment (7 matching bases). The base sequence is TGTGCCAGCAGCTTCCCGGGGGGCAGGGCTAGAGGGGAGCAGTACTTC. This encodes CASSFPGGRARGEQYF.